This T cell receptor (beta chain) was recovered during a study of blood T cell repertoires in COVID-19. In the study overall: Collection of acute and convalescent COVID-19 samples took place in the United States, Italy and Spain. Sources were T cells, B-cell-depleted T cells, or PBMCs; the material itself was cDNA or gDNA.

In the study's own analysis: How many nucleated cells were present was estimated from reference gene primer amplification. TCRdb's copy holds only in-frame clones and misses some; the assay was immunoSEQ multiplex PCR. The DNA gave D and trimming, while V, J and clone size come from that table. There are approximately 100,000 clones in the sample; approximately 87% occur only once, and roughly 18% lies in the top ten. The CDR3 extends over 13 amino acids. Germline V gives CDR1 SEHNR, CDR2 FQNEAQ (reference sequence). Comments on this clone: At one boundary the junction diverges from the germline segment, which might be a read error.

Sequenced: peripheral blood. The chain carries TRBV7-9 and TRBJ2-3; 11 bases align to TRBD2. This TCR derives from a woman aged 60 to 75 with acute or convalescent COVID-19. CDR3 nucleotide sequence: TGTGCCAGCAGCCTAGCGGGGGGAGATACGCAGTATTTT. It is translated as CASSLAGGDTQYF.